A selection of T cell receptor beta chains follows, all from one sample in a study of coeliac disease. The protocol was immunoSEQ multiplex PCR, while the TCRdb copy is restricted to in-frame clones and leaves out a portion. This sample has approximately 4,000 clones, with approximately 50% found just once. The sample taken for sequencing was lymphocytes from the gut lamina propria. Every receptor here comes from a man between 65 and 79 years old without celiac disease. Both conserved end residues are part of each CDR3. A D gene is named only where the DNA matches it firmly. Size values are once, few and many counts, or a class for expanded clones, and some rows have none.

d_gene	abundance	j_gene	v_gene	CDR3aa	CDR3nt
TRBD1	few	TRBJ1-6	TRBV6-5	CASSYSAGGFDSPLHF	TGTGCCAGCAGTTACTCGGCAGGGGGTTTCGATTCACCCCTCCACTTT
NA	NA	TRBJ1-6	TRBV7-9	CASGPGNNSPLHF	TGTGCCAGCGGGCCAGGGAATAATTCACCCCTCCACTTT
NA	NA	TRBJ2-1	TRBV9	CASSPREKSYNEQFF	TGTGCCAGCAGCCCCCGGGAGAAATCCTACAATGAGCAGTTCTTC
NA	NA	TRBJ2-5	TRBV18	CASSLKRPGYQETQYF	TGTGCCAGCTCCCTCAAGCGTCCGGGGTACCAAGAGACCCAGTACTTC
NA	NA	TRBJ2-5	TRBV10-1	CASSHTSSTETQYF	TGCGCCAGCAGTCATACTAGTTCCACGGAGACCCAGTACTTC
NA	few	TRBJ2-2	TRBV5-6	CASSGGESNTGELFF	TGTGCCAGCAGTGGAGGGGAATCGAACACCGGGGAGCTGTTTTTT
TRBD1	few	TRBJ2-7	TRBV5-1	CASSVGQGGYEQYF	TGCGCCAGCAGCGTGGGACAGGGAGGCTACGAGCAGTACTTC
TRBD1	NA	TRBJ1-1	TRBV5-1	CASSDRTGTNTEAFF	TGCGCCAGCAGCGATCGGACAGGGACGAACACTGAAGCTTTCTTT
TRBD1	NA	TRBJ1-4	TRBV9	CASSASGTGDEKLFF	TGTGCCAGCAGCGCGTCCGGGACAGGGGATGAAAAACTGTTTTTT
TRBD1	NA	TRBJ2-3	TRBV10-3	CAGRTGATTDTQYF	TGTGCCGGCCGGACAGGGGCGACCACAGATACGCAGTATTTT
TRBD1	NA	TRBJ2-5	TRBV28	CASSSRTGEETQYF	TGTGCCAGCAGTTCTCGGACAGGGGAAGAGACCCAGTACTTC
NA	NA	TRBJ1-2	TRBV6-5	CASSYSAETGYGYTF	TGTGCCAGCAGTTACTCGGCGGAGACAGGCTATGGCTACACCTTC
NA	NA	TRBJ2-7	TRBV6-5	CASRLGRGSSYEQYF	TGTGCCAGCAGATTAGGTAGGGGGAGCTCCTACGAGCAGTACTTC
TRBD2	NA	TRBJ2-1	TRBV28	CASSSPSGGTNEQFF	TGTGCCAGCAGTTCTCCTAGCGGGGGGACCAATGAGCAGTTCTTC
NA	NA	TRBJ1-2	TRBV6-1	CAGRTGKDGYTF	TGTGCCGGCCGTACAGGGAAGGATGGCTACACCTTC
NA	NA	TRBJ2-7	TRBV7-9	CASSLQIEPYGRGEQYF	TGTGCCAGCAGCTTACAAATTGAACCGTATGGGAGAGGCGAGCAGTACTTC
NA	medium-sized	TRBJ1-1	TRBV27	CASSLTPSGAEAFF	TGTGCCAGCAGTTTAACTCCCTCAGGGGCTGAAGCTTTCTTT
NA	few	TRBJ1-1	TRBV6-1	CASSAGVQNTEAFF	TGTGCCAGCAGTGCAGGGGTCCAGAACACTGAAGCTTTCTTT
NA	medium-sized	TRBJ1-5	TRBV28	CASSPSDRSNQPQHF	TGTGCCAGCAGTCCGAGTGACAGAAGCAATCAGCCCCAGCATTTT
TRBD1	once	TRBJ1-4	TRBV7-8	CASSTGTGDEKLFF	TGTGCCAGCAGCACCGGGACAGGGGATGAAAAACTGTTTTTT
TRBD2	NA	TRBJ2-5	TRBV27	CATRTSGGTPYQETQYF	TGTGCCACCCGGACTAGCGGGGGGACGCCGTACCAAGAGACCCAGTACTTC